These T cell receptor beta chains were read from a single sample in a study of T cells in Graves' hyperthyroidism and ophthalmopathy. MiXCR, run by TCRdb on the multiplex PCR reads, gives a single entry per CDR3 protein. The sample comprises under 350,000 distinct CDR3 sequences, 25% to 30% of which are singletons, and approximately 25% rests with the top ten. The sequenced sample consisted of blood. The receptors come from a man aged 35-49 years with Graves' hyperthyroidism that later progressed to Graves' ophthalmopathy. CDR3s include the opening cysteine and the closing phenylalanine or tryptophan. A D gene is named only where the DNA matches it firmly. The size entry is marked missing in some rows and otherwise reads once, few, many or a size class.

clone size	CDR3 length	D gene	V gene	J gene	CDR3 DNA	CDR3 protein
many	14	NA	TRBV19	TRBJ1-1	TGTGCCAGTAGTCTTTCAGGCCTTAACACTGAAGCTTTCTTT	CASSLSGLNTEAFF
many	12	NA	TRBV6-1	TRBJ1-2	TGTGCCAGCAGTGAGGGGTCCTATGGCTACACCTTC	CASSEGSYGYTF
many	14	NA	TRBV2	TRBJ1-1	TGTGCCAGCAGTGAATTTTCAGGGAACACTGAAGCTTTCTTT	CASSEFSGNTEAFF
NA	14	NA	TRBV7-8	TRBJ2-7	TGTGCCAGCAGCCACCGACAGGTGGTCTACGAGCAGTACTTC	CASSHRQVVYEQYF
many	13	NA	TRBV6-1	TRBJ2-7	TGTGCCAGCACCTCCGGGGGGCCGGGGGAGCAGTACTTC	CASTSGGPGEQYF
many	14	TRBD1	TRBV12-3/TRBV12-4	TRBJ2-2	TGTGCCAGCAGCCCGGGACAGGGGGCCGGGGAGCTGTTTTTT	CASSPGQGAGELFF
many	16	NA	TRBV3-1	TRBJ1-1	TGTGCCAGCAGCCAAGATATGGCCAGGGGGAACACTGAAGCTTTCTTT	CASSQDMARGNTEAFF
few	16	TRBD2	TRBV5-1	TRBJ2-2	TGCGCCAGCAGCTTGGACGCGGGAGCGGACACCGGGGAGCTGTTTTTT	CASSLDAGADTGELFF
many	16	TRBD1	TRBV19	TRBJ1-2	TGTGCCAGTAGTACCGGGACAGGGCGGGTTGACTATGGCTACACCTTC	CASSTGTGRVDYGYTF
many	14	TRBD2	TRBV20-1	TRBJ2-7	TGCAGTGCTCCCGGCCTAGCGGGCACCTACGAGCAGTACTTC	CSAPGLAGTYEQYF
NA	14	NA	TRBV28	TRBJ1-5	TGTGCCAGCTGTAAGACGTGGGGCAATCAGCCCCAGCGTTTT	CASCKTWGNQPQRF
NA	17	TRBD1	TRBV6-2/TRBV6-3	TRBJ1-1	TGTGCCAGCAGTTCAGACAGGGGAAGCGGAAGAAGCACTGAAGCTTTCTTT	CASSSDRGSGRSTEAFF
many	14	NA	TRBV9	TRBJ1-5	TGTGCCAGCAGCGTAGGGCAGGGAATTCAGCCCCAGCATTTT	CASSVGQGIQPQHF
NA	16	TRBD1	TRBV6-2/TRBV6-3	TRBJ1-3	TGTGCCAGCAGTTACGCGTCAACAGGGGCAGGAAACACCATATATTTT	CASSYASTGAGNTIYF
NA	15	NA	TRBV6-5	TRBJ1-2	TGTGCCAGCAGTTACTCTTCGGGACGGGACTATGGCTACACCTTC	CASSYSSGRDYGYTF
NA	14	NA	TRBV24-1	TRBJ2-5	TGTGCCACCAGTGACGACCGAGCTTGGGAGACCCAGTACTTC	CATSDDRAWETQYF
many	13	NA	TRBV5-1	TRBJ1-2	TGCGCCAGCAGCTTGGACGGAAACTATGGCTACACCTTC	CASSLDGNYGYTF
many	15	TRBD1	TRBV6-5	TRBJ2-7	TGTGCCAGCAGGAGACAGGGCCAAATCCCCTACGAGCAGTACTTC	CASRRQGQIPYEQYF
many	15	TRBD1	TRBV6-1	TRBJ1-1	TGTGCCAGCAGACAAACGGACAGGGCCAAGACTGAAGCTTTCTTT	CASRQTDRAKTEAFF
many	13	TRBD2	TRBV10-2	TRBJ2-7	TGCGCCAGCATGGGACTAGCCCCCCACGAGCAGTACTTC	CASMGLAPHEQYF
NA	14	TRBD2	TRBV6-5	TRBJ2-7	TGTGCCAGCAGTTACCCCGGGGGGGGGCGCGAGCAGTACTTC	CASSYPGGGREQYF
many	14	TRBD1	TRBV27	TRBJ1-5	TGTGCCAGCAGTCAACGACAGGGGAATCAGCCCCAGCATTTT	CASSQRQGNQPQHF
few	14	TRBD1	TRBV6-2/TRBV6-3	TRBJ1-2	TGTGCCAGCAGTTCCCGGGACAGGGGTCGCGGCTACACCTTC	CASSSRDRGRGYTF
many	16	NA	TRBV6-5	TRBJ2-7	TGTGCCAGCAGTTACCTTCCCCACAGGGCTGTCTACGAGCAGTACTTC	CASSYLPHRAVYEQYF
many	15	NA	TRBV7-3	TRBJ2-7	TGTGCCAGCAGCCAATACCCACAGGTGGCCTCCGAGCAGTACTTC	CASSQYPQVASEQYF
NA	16	NA	TRBV5-1	TRBJ1-1	TGCGCCAGCAGCTTGGAAGGGGCAGGGCTGAACACTGAAGCTTTCTTT	CASSLEGAGLNTEAFF
many	14	TRBD1	TRBV6-8	TRBJ2-7	TGTGCCAGCATCATGGACAGGGAAGCCTACGAGCAGTACTTC	CASIMDREAYEQYF
many	13	NA	TRBV19	TRBJ1-2	TGTGCCAGTCGATACGGGCAGCGCTATGGCTACACCTTC	CASRYGQRYGYTF
NA	14	TRBD1	TRBV6-1	TRBJ2-7	TGTGCCAGCTGGGCCAGGGGGCAGGGGGACGAGCAGTACTTC	CASWARGQGDEQYF
once	15	NA	TRBV6-2/TRBV6-3	TRBJ2-7	TGTGCCAGCAGTCAACTCGACTCCCTTCAGGGCGAGCAGTACTTC	CASSQLDSLQGEQYF
NA	14	NA	TRBV6-2/TRBV6-3	TRBJ1-2	TGTGCCAGCAGTTCGACACAACCTCTCGTTGGCTACACCTTC	CASSSTQPLVGYTF
many	14	TRBD1	TRBV10-3	TRBJ2-7	TGTGCCATCAGTGACTGGACAGGGGCAGGCGAGCAGTACTTC	CAISDWTGAGEQYF
many	15	NA	TRBV6-5	TRBJ1-3	TGTGCCAGCAAGCCAGGGACGAACTCTGGAAACACCATATATTTT	CASKPGTNSGNTIYF